Following are 21 T cell receptor beta chains from one sample sequenced in a study of T cells after posttransplantation cyclophosphamide. Measured with immunoSEQ multiplex PCR; TCRdb has only the in-frame clones, and not every one. The table lists over 30,000 clones, with no singletons. Sequencing was carried out using PBMCs. The receptor source for this set is a girl between 10 and 17 years old in good health, CMV-negative, and a related stem cell transplant donor.

This clone was recorded at least ten times. CDR3: CASSKTRTKSNQPQHF. CDR3 in DNA: TGTGCCAGCAGCAAAACCCGGACTAAGAGCAATCAGCCCCAGCATTTT. The chain combines TRBV21-1 with TRBJ1-5. TRBV21-1 is reported as a pseudogene. This CDR3 region has 16 residues.

This clone was observed a few times. This chain connects TRBV11-2 to TRBJ2-5; 9 bases align to TRBD2. The germline gives CDR1 SGHAT, CDR2 FQNNGV. V trimming: 1 base; J trimming: 1 base; junction bases outside the gene matches: 10. The CDR3 extends over 18 amino acids. CDR3 in amino acids: CASSLVRRERGAQETQYF. The DNA for the CDR3 is TGTGCCAGCAGCTTAGTCCGCCGGGAGCGGGGGGCCCAAGAGACCCAGTACTTC.

The rearrangement joins TRBV5-3 to TRBJ2-1; 7 bases match TRBD2. TRBV5-3 is annotated as an ORF whose role is uncertain. The CDR3 has 16 residues. The J segment lost 5 bases and the V segment lost 1 base, leaving 9 bases of the junction unmatched. CDR3 in DNA: TGTGCCAGAAGCTTGTCGGCGGGAGTCCCTGACAATGAGCAGTTCTTC. The encoded protein is CARSLSAGVPDNEQFF.

In this sample, this clone turned up many times. The chain links TRBV19 to TRBJ1-1, with 8 nucleotides matching TRBD1. J gave up 10 bases and V 5 bases, and 6 bases lay outside the gene matches. Germline V lookup: CDR1 LNHDA, CDR2 SQIVND (reference sequence). The CDR3 length is 12 residues. The CDR3: CASSALDRGAFF. The CDR3 DNA reads TGTGCCAGTAGTGCGCTCGACAGGGGAGCTTTCTTT.

The CDR3 region has the DNA TGTGCCAGCAGCCCCAGGGCGTCACCTGGGGAGCAGTACTTC. Translated, it gives CASSPRASPGEQYF. The rearrangement uses TRBV7-9 and TRBJ2-7; possibly TRBD1 for D (5 bases). The CDR3 has 14 amino acids. The germline V gene has CDR1 SEHNR and CDR2 FQNEAQ (reference sequence). V was pared by 5 bases and J by 7 bases, with 18 bases between.

CDR3 coding DNA: TGTGCCAGCAGCTTAACCGGGACAGGGAATCAGCCCCAGCATTTT. It codes for CASSLTGTGNQPQHF. The V and J genes are TRBV7-8 and TRBJ1-5; 9 nucleotides agree with TRBD1. The CDR3 extends over 15 amino acids. V lost 2 bases and J lost 4; bases outside the gene matches: 3. The germline CDR1 and CDR2 sequences are SGHVS and FQNEAQ.

This clone was seen repeatedly, ten times or more. The chain is built from TRBV6-5 and TRBJ2-1, with D possibly matching TRBD1 (6 bases). V was pared by 2 bases and J by 4 bases, with 12 bases between. The CDR3 is made up of 15 amino acids. CDR1 is MNHEY and CDR2 is SVGAGI in the germline V gene. The CDR3 DNA is TGTGCCAGCAGTTACGCGACAGGTCCTTACAATGAGCAGTTCTTC. This translates into CASSYATGPYNEQFF.

This rearrangement joins TRBV5-1 to TRBJ2-1, with D perhaps TRBD2 (6 bases). V dropped 4 bases and J dropped 0 bases, with 14 bases sitting between them. The CDR3 sequence is 16 residues long. Germline lookup yields CDR1 SGHRS and CDR2 YFSETQ. The CDR3 DNA is TGCGCCAGCAGCAAAGAAAGCGGGTTCTCCTACAATGAGCAGTTCTTC. Protein: CASSKESGFSYNEQFF.

The table lists this clone with many counts. The chain employs TRBV11-2 and TRBJ2-5; D not certain. The CDR3 covers 15 residues. The V end was cut by 2 bases, the J end by 2 bases, with 12 bases between. Germline CDR1 reads SGHAT; CDR2 reads FQNNGV. The CDR3 DNA reads as TGTGCCAGCAGCTTACCAAGTGCGGAGCAAGAGACCCAGTACTTC. Its protein is CASSLPSAEQETQYF.

This clone occurred a few times. The chain employs TRBV7-8 and TRBJ1-2; D remains unclear. The germline gives CDR1 SGHVS, CDR2 FQNEAQ. The ends were cut back, 1 base at V and 8 bases at J, with 11 bases in the middle. This CDR3 region has 13 residues. CDR3 bases: TGTGCCAGCAGCTTAGGAGGGTCGGAAGGCTACACCTTC. Translating gives CASSLGGSEGYTF.

V gene TRBV7-9 combines with J gene TRBJ2-1; possible D gene TRBD2, 5 bases. V shed 2 bases and J shed 7 bases, with 9 bases lying between them. The CDR3 extends over 13 amino acids. Germline V gene lookup returns CDR1 SEHNR and CDR2 FQNEAQ (reference sequence). The CDR3 is CASSLIWRNEQFF. The CDR3 DNA reads TGTGCCAGCAGCTTAATCTGGAGGAATGAGCAGTTCTTC.

This clone was detected many times. The J gene is TRBJ2-7, the V gene TRBV4-3, with 9 bases lining up with TRBD1. The germline CDR1 and CDR2 sequences are LGHNA and YSLEER. V trimming: 1 base; J trimming: 0 bases; junction bases outside the gene matches: 10. This CDR3 comprises 18 residues. The CDR3: CASSQGSLDRGFSYEQYF. The CDR3 bases are TGCGCCAGCAGCCAAGGGTCTTTGGACAGGGGATTCTCCTACGAGCAGTACTTC.

The V gene is TRBV5-4, the J gene TRBJ1-3, with 9 bases matching TRBD1. V lost 3 bases, J lost 8 bases, and 6 bases stayed unmatched. Per the germline V gene, CDR1 is SGHNT and CDR2 is YYREEE (reference sequence). This CDR3 contains 14 residues. Here the CDR3 reads CASSSRDRVDTIYF. CDR3 sequence (DNA): TGTGCCAGCAGCTCCCGGGACAGGGTTGACACCATATATTTT.

This chain uses TRBV4-2 with TRBJ1-6; maybe TRBD1 (5 bases). CDR3 length: 15 residues. The ends were cut back, 1 base at V and 7 bases at J, with 11 bases in the middle. The germline V gene has CDR1 LGHNA and CDR2 YNFKEQ. CDR3 nucleotide sequence: TGTGCCAGCAGCCAAGGGAACGGGGGGAATTCACCCCTCCACTTT. This codes for CASSQGNGGNSPLHF.

The chain combines TRBV21-1 with TRBJ2-7; TRBD1, the table's D call, lacks a check against the DNA. TRBV21-1 is listed as a pseudogene. This CDR3 comprises 15 residues. The CDR3 DNA follows: TGTGCCAGCAGCCCTTTGGGGACAGGGGTAATTAAGCAGTACTTC. This translates into CASSPLGTGVIKQYF.

In its sample, this clone was seen many times. The chain links TRBV4-1 to TRBJ1-5, with a weak D call TRBD1 (5 bases). The CDR3 has 15 residues. V lost 2 bases, J lost 6 bases, and 14 bases lay in between. Looked up from germline, CDR1 is MGHRA and CDR2 is YSYEKL. The CDR3 DNA follows: TGCGCCAGCAGCCAAATACGGGGGGATACTCAGCCCCAGCATTTT. Its protein product is CASSQIRGDTQPQHF.

This clone was counted a few times. The gene calls are TRBV2 and TRBJ1-2, with TRBD1 matching 7 bases. Germline V CDR1 and CDR2: SNHLY, FYNNEI. V shed 7 bases, J shed 7 bases, and the junction held 9 bases outside the gene matches. CDR3 length equals 13 residues. The CDR3, as DNA: TGTGCCAGCAAGGTAACAGGGGAGTTTGGCTACACCTTC. This encodes CASKVTGEFGYTF.

This clone was recorded many times. The V gene is TRBV5-1, the J gene TRBJ2-7; TRBD2 matches 8 bases. The J segment lost 6 bases and the V segment lost 1 base, leaving 12 bases of the junction unmatched. This CDR3 is 16 amino acids long. Germline loops: CDR1 SGHRS, CDR2 YFSETQ. In DNA, the CDR3 is TGCGCCAGCAGCTTGAGGCTAAGCGGGAGAGCGGGCGAGCAGTACTTC. Amino acids: CASSLRLSGRAGEQYF. The whole variable domain, remainder taken from reference TRBV5-1 and TRBJ2-7, is KAGVTQTPRYLIKTRGQQVTLSCSPISGHRSVSWYQQTPGQGLQFLFEYFSETQRNKGNFPGRFSGRQFSNSRSEMNVSTLELGDSALYLCASSLRLSGRAGEQYFGPGTRLTVT.

This chain joins TRBV5-4 and TRBJ2-7; TRBD1 is a possible D gene (5 bases). This CDR3 spans 17 amino acids. Germline CDR1 is SGHNT and CDR2 is YYREEE (reference sequence). The germline V and J ends were trimmed by 1 base and 0 bases, with 17 bases remaining between them. CDR3 coding DNA: TGTGCCAGCAGCTTGTGGGGTGACAGATCTTTCTCCTACGAGCAGTACTTC. It is translated as CASSLWGDRSFSYEQYF.

This clone counts as medium-sized. The chain is built from TRBV5-6 and TRBJ2-1, with a tentative D call TRBD1 (5 bases). The germline V gene has CDR1 SGHDT and CDR2 YYEEEE. The CDR3 consists of 12 residues. The V and J ends lost 2 bases and 10 bases respectively, with 10 bases between them. The CDR3 region has the DNA TGTGCCAGCAGCTTTCAGGGTCGGGAGCAGTTCTTC. Amino acids: CASSFQGREQFF. Filled out from reference TRBV5-6 and TRBJ2-1, the complete variable domain reads DAGVTQSPTHLIKTRGQQVTLRCSPKSGHDTVSWYQQALGQGPQFIFQYYEEEERQRGNFPDRFSGHQFPNYSSELNVNALLLGDSALYLCASSFQGREQFFGPGTRLTVL.

In this sample, this clone turned up many times. This CDR3 reads CASSGAPNYGYTF. The CDR3, as DNA: TGCGCCAGCAGTGGAGCGCCTAACTATGGCTACACCTTC. This chain uses TRBV10-2 with TRBJ1-2; D is ambiguous. V was shortened by 4 bases and J by 0 bases, with 6 bases between the two germline ends. This CDR3 comprises 13 residues. CDR1 is WSHSY and CDR2 is SAAADI in the germline V gene.